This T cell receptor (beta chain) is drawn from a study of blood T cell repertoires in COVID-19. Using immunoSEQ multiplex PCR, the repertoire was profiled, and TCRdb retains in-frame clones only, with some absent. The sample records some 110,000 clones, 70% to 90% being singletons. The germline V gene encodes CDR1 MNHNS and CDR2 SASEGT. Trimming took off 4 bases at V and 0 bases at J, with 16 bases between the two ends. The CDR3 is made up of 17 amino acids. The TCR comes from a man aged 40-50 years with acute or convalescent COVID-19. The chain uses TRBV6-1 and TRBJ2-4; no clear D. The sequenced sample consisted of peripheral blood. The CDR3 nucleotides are TGTGCCAGCAGTGGGGCTTGGGCGAATCTAGCCAAAAACATTCAGTACTTC. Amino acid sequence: CASSGAWANLAKNIQYF.